A single sample gave rise to the 24 T cell receptor beta chains below, sequenced in a study of T-cell memory formation after mild COVID-19. Each CDR3 protein gets one entry after TCRdb re-called the 5' RACE reads with MiXCR. This table holds roughly 130,000 distinct CDR3 sequences, roughly 15% found once. Sequencing was done on a sample of PBMCs or a T cell subset sorted from them (not recorded which). The receptors come from an adult woman who had mild COVID-19 (a few samples of this study predate the infection). Cell type and time point are not known.

The chain has TRBV18 and TRBJ2-1; 7 bases align to TRBD1. V lost 6 bases and J lost 4; bases outside the gene matches: 6. This CDR3 is 14 amino acids long. The germline V gene has CDR1 KGHSH and CDR2 LQKENI. CDR3 coding DNA: TGTGCCAGCTCTCCTCAACAGGGGTACAATGAGCAGTTCTTC. Encoded protein: CASSPQQGYNEQFF.

The genes are TRBV5-4 and TRBJ2-2; a possible D gene is TRBD1 (5 bases). The CDR3 sequence is 15 residues long. The germline CDR1 and CDR2 sequences are SGHNT and YYREEE (reference sequence). V was pared by 0 bases and J by 4 bases, with 10 bases between. This CDR3 reads CASSLGGTGTGELFF. The CDR3 DNA is TGTGCCAGCAGCTTGGGGGGCACGGGCACCGGGGAGCTGTTTTTT.

The chain carries TRBV7-9 and TRBJ2-3; TRBD2 agrees at 7 bases. The V and J ends lost 8 bases and 2 bases, in that order; junction bases with no gene match: 10. Per the germline V gene, CDR1 is SEHNR and CDR2 is FQNEAQ (reference sequence). The CDR3 length is 15 residues. The CDR3 sequence is CASVHRDYTTDTQYF. The CDR3 DNA follows: TGTGCCAGCGTCCACCGGGACTATACCACAGATACGCAGTATTTT.

The chain carries TRBV20-1 and TRBJ2-7, with D perhaps matching TRBD2 (5 bases). CDR1 is DFQATT and CDR2 is SNEGSKA in the germline V gene (reference sequence). The CDR3 spans 14 residues. V lost 1 base, J lost 9 bases, and 19 bases lay in between. The CDR3 sequence: CSARADRAGLGQYF. The CDR3 nucleotides are TGCAGTGCTAGAGCGGACCGAGCCGGACTGGGGCAGTACTTC.

The gene calls are TRBV7-8 and TRBJ2-3; 13 nucleotides align to TRBD2. J lost 6 bases, V lost 5 bases, and 8 bases had no gene match. The CDR3 consists of 16 residues. Germline assignment: CDR1 SGHVS and CDR2 FQNEAQ. CDR3 sequence: CASSLRTSGSGDTQYF. The CDR3 nucleotides read TGTGCCAGCAGCCTGAGGACTAGCGGGAGTGGCGATACGCAGTATTTT.

The gene calls are TRBV24-1 and TRBJ1-4; D is unclear. This CDR3 has 13 amino acids. CDR1 and CDR2 from the germline V gene are KGHDR and SFDVKD. Trimming stripped 7 bases from V and 5 bases from J, with 10 bases between. CDR3 in amino acids: CATSQPGNEKLFF. The CDR3 DNA reads TGTGCCACCAGCCAACCGGGGAATGAAAAACTGTTTTTT.

The chain employs TRBV15 and TRBJ1-3; possibly TRBD1 for D (6 bases). There are 16 residues in the CDR3. The V gene's germline CDR1 is LNHNV and CDR2 YYDKDF (reference sequence). Trimming stripped 4 bases from V and 1 base from J, with 14 bases between. CDR3 bases: TGTGCCACCAGCACCGGAGGAGGGGGGTCTGGAAACACCATATATTTT. It yields the protein CATSTGGGGSGNTIYF.

This clonotype was seen more than once but under ten times. The chain is built from TRBV20-1 and TRBJ2-2; D call uncertain. This CDR3 region has 15 residues. In germline, CDR1 is DFQATT, CDR2 SNEGSKA (reference sequence). Trimming took off 0 bases at V and 0 bases at J, with 8 bases between the two ends. The CDR3 nucleotides are TGCAGTGCTAGAGATCCGGCGACGAACACCGGGGAGCTGTTTTTT. This encodes CSARDPATNTGELFF.

This clonotype was found many times. The gene calls are TRBV7-2 and TRBJ2-2; D unclear. From germline, CDR1 is SGHTA and CDR2 FQGNSA. V was pared by 1 base and J by 1 base, with 7 bases between. This CDR3 region has 15 residues. CDR3 in DNA: TGTGCCAGCAGCTTAGTTGTCGGGAACACCGGGGAGCTGTTTTTT. As protein: CASSLVVGNTGELFF.

The CDR3 region is CSVETGYPTNEQFF. Written as DNA, the CDR3 is TGCAGCGTTGAAACAGGTTATCCAACCAATGAGCAGTTCTTC. The J gene is TRBJ2-1, the V gene TRBV29-1; tentatively, D is TRBD1 (5 bases). The CDR3 is made up of 14 amino acids. V was pared by 2 bases and J by 6 bases, with 14 bases between. Germline values: CDR1 SQVTM, CDR2 ANQGSEA.

This clonotype was counted between two and nine times. This chain uses TRBV6-1 with TRBJ1-5; D possibly corresponds to TRBD1 (6 bases). Germline V gene lookup returns CDR1 MNHNS and CDR2 SASEGT. The germline V and J ends were trimmed by 4 bases and 1 base, with 14 bases remaining between them. CDR3 length equals 16 residues. The CDR3 DNA follows: TGTGCCAGCAGTGGGAGGGGGATCCGAAGCAATCAGCCCCAGCATTTT. Encoded protein: CASSGRGIRSNQPQHF.

This clonotype was counted a few times. The J gene is TRBJ2-2, the V gene TRBV7-6; 9 nucleotides agree with TRBD1. CDR3 length: 15 residues. CDR1 is SGHVS, CDR2 FNYEAQ, per germline. J was trimmed by 5 bases and V by 8 bases; bases with no gene match: 9. The CDR3 protein is CASAVGTGLTGELFF. DNA for the CDR3: TGTGCCAGCGCCGTCGGGACAGGGCTTACCGGGGAGCTGTTTTTT.

In this sample, this clonotype turned up many times. The CDR3 sequence: CASSLGQSYEQYF. The CDR3 DNA reads TGTGCCAGCAGTTTAGGCCAGTCCTACGAGCAGTACTTC. This chain links TRBV12-3 or TRBV12-4 with TRBJ2-7, with D unclear. This CDR3 comprises 13 residues. V was shortened by 1 base and J by 1 base, with 5 bases between the two germline ends.

This clonotype turned up a few times. The chain joins TRBV7-9 to TRBJ1-3; D is ambiguous. CDR3 length equals 15 residues. CDR1 and CDR2 (germline): SEHNR, FQNEAQ (reference sequence). The V end lost 5 bases, the J end lost 3 bases, and 14 bases lay between the germline ends. For the CDR3, the DNA is TGTGCCAGCAGCGCCGGCCCCCTCAATGGAAACACCATATATTTT. Encoded protein: CASSAGPLNGNTIYF.

This clonotype was counted a few times. The chain recombines TRBV20-1 with TRBJ2-3; the match to TRBD2 covers 14 bases. Trimming at V came to 6 bases and at J to 4 bases, leaving 9 bases not matched to a gene. Germline CDR1 and CDR2: DFQATT and SNEGSKA (reference sequence). This CDR3 spans 16 amino acids. CDR3 in amino acids: CSARLAGGSGADTQYF. As DNA, the CDR3 is TGCAGTGCAAGACTAGCGGGAGGGTCGGGGGCAGATACGCAGTATTTT.

V gene TRBV29-1 combines with J gene TRBJ2-5; the match to TRBD2 covers 16 bases. This CDR3 is built from 17 residues. Trimming at V came to 6 bases and at J to 4 bases, leaving 11 bases not matched to a gene. Germline CDR1 reads SQVTM; CDR2 reads ANQGSEA. This CDR3 reads CSVNPGLAGGPRETQYF. The CDR3 coding sequence is TGCAGCGTCAACCCGGGACTAGCGGGAGGGCCGAGAGAGACCCAGTACTTC. The full variable domain, rest sourced from reference TRBV29-1 and TRBJ2-5, is SAVISQKPSRDICQRGTSLTIQCQVDSQVTMMFWYRQQPGQSLTLIATANQGSEATYESGFVIDKFPISRPNLTFSTLTVSNMSPEDSSIYLCSVNPGLAGGPRETQYFGPGTRLLVL.

The genes are TRBV11-3 and TRBJ2-7; D might be TRBD2 (5 bases). This CDR3 contains 11 residues. V was pared by 1 base and J by 9 bases, with 7 bases between. In germline, CDR1 is SGHNT, CDR2 YENEEA. The CDR3 sequence: CASSLGGRQYF. The CDR3 DNA reads as TGTGCCAGCAGCTTAGGAGGGCGGCAGTACTTC.

This clonotype was recorded once. The chain joins TRBV12-3 or TRBV12-4 to TRBJ2-2; D remains ambiguous. Trimming left V 6 bases short and J 4 bases short, with 12 bases between. This CDR3 has 14 amino acids. The CDR3 spells CASRGGTFTGELFF. CDR3 DNA: TGTGCCAGCAGGGGCGGAACCTTCACCGGGGAGCTGTTTTTT.

This clonotype has just a few counts. V usage is TRBV7-9 and J usage is TRBJ1-4, with 7 nucleotides matching TRBD1. The V gene end was trimmed by 6 bases and the J gene end by 7 bases; junction bases not matched to a gene: 17. This CDR3 region has 17 residues. CDR1 SEHNR and CDR2 FQNEAQ come from the germline V gene (reference sequence). CDR3 region: CASRRLVSGGQSEKLFF. The CDR3 DNA follows: TGTGCCAGCAGACGCTTGGTATCTGGGGGACAGAGTGAAAAACTGTTTTTT.

The chain joins TRBV7-6 to TRBJ2-3; possibly TRBD2 for D (5 bases). CDR1 is SGHVS, CDR2 FNYEAQ, per germline. V lost 1 base and J lost 4, with 12 bases in between. The CDR3 runs 15 residues. The CDR3 DNA is TGTGCCAGCAGCTTAGTTTCTAGCATGCCAGATACGCAGTATTTT. As protein: CASSLVSSMPDTQYF.

The chain links TRBV11-2 to TRBJ1-5; possibly TRBD1 for D (6 bases). CDR3 length: 17 residues. Germline V gene data show CDR1 as SGHAT and CDR2 as FQNNGV. The V and J ends lost 5 bases and 0 bases respectively, with 17 bases between them. The CDR3 nucleotides are TGTGCCAGCAGCCTAGGGGGGGGCAAATATAGCAATCAGCCCCAGCATTTT. Amino acid sequence: CASSLGGGKYSNQPQHF.

The rearrangement joins TRBV7-9 to TRBJ2-1; possible D gene TRBD1, 5 bases. CDR1 is SEHNR, CDR2 FQNEAQ, per germline (reference sequence). Between the trimmed V and J ends, which lost 4 bases and 6 bases, there was a span of 13 bases. The CDR3 length is 14 residues. The CDR3 here is CASSSRDWINEQFF. The CDR3, as DNA: TGTGCCAGCAGCTCCAGGGATTGGATCAATGAGCAGTTCTTC.

This clonotype was seen more than once but under ten times. This chain uses TRBV7-6 with TRBJ2-1; D possibly matches TRBD1 or TRBD2 (5 bases each). V was clipped by 6 bases and J by 7 bases, with 13 bases between them. The CDR3 loop spans 13 amino acids. The V gene's germline CDR1 is SGHVS and CDR2 FNYEAQ. CDR3 region: CASRPGTINEQFF. CDR3 bases: TGTGCCAGCAGACCCGGGACCATTAATGAGCAGTTCTTC.

The rearrangement uses TRBV5-1 and TRBJ2-2, with D possibly being TRBD1 (6 bases). V dropped 0 bases and J dropped 6 bases, with 12 bases sitting between them. The germline CDR1 and CDR2 sequences are SGHRS and YFSETQ. The length of the CDR3 is 15 residues. CDR3 residues: CASSLVYGGPGELFF. The CDR3 bases are TGCGCCAGCAGCTTGGTTTATGGGGGCCCCGGGGAGCTGTTTTTT.